A selection of T cell receptor beta chains follows, all from one sample in a study of blood T cells in healthy people across ages. One entry per CDR3 protein, called by TCRdb with MiXCR from the 5' RACE reads. The sample has about 640,000 distinct CDR3 sequences, about 30% seen once. What was sequenced was blood. The source is a woman older than 75 in good health. Each CDR3 is given without its conserved first and last residue.

J | V | CDR3
TRBJ2-6 | TRBV5-1 | ASSSQTGSGANVLT
TRBJ2-5 | TRBV20-1 | SATGTSGAFQETQY
TRBJ2-7 | TRBV7-2 | ASSVSQGEEQY
TRBJ1-1 | TRBV20-1 | SARGLLNTEAF
TRBJ2-1 | TRBV24-1 | ATISIPGQNNEQF
TRBJ2-5 | TRBV14 | ASSQEAGGSGEQY
TRBJ2-7 | TRBV29-1 | SVLWRGRYEQY
TRBJ2-2 | TRBV5-1 | ASSLFEVLMNTGGLF
TRBJ2-7 | TRBV4-3 | ASSQAMSGDLGYEQY
TRBJ1-2 | TRBV27 | ASSWRGEGYGYT
TRBJ2-3 | TRBV5-1 | ASSHDGFNTDTQY